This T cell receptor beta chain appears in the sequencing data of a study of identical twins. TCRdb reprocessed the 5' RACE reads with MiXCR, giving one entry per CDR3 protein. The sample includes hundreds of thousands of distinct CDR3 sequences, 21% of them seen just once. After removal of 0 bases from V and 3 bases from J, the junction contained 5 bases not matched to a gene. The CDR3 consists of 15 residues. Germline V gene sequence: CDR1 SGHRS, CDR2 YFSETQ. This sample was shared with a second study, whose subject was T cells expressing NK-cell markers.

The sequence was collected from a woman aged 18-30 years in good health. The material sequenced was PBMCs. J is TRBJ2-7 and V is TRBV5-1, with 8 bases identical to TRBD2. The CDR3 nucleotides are TGCGCCAGCAGCTTGGGGAGCGGGAGTAACTACGAGCAGTACTTC. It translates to CASSLGSGSNYEQYF. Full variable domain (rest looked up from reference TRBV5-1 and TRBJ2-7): KAGVTQTPRYLIKTRGQQVTLSCSPISGHRSVSWYQQTPGQGLQFLFEYFSETQRNKGNFPGRFSGRQFSNSRSEMNVSTLELGDSALYLCASSLGSGSNYEQYFGPGTRLTVT.